This TCR beta chain was sequenced in a study of Graves' ophthalmopathy and Graves' hyperthyroidism. The authors amplified TCR beta CDR3 regions, and they did so from RNA transcripts for repertoire sequencing. Second-round multiplex PCR came after a first-round RT-PCR that employed HTBI primers. TCRdb recomputed calls from the multiplex PCR reads with MiXCR, one row per CDR3 protein. Here the sample spans about 620,000 distinct CDR3 sequences, about a fifth being singletons. This clonotype was observed at least ten times. V shed 2 bases and J shed 1 base, with 9 bases lying between them. The CDR3 loop spans 13 amino acids. CDR1 is DFQATT, CDR2 SNEGSKA, per germline (reference sequence).

This TCR came from a woman under 30 with stable Graves' hyperthyroidism. Some clones in this sample may be carry-over from other donors' samples. V and J are TRBV20-1 and TRBJ2-7, with unresolved D. Material for sequencing was peripheral blood. CDR3 sequence: CSARPDESYEQYF. CDR3 bases: TGCAGTGCTAGACCAGACGAGTCCTACGAGCAGTACTTC.